Below, 12 T cell receptor beta chains from the same sample are listed, as sequenced in a study of T cell repertoires in cytomegalovirus infection. These receptors lack a known antigen. TCRdb re-derived calls from the reads in MiXCR, one entry per CDR3 protein. The data contain about half a million distinct CDR3 sequences, around 30% of them singletons. The material sequenced was cultured PBMCs, taken from culture after CMV antigen stimulation. The receptor source for this set is a human donor in good health (CMV status not recorded). Some clones in this sample may be carry-over from other donors' samples.

The chain couples TRBV12-3 or TRBV12-4 to TRBJ2-7; D is perhaps TRBD1 (5 bases). The germline V and J ends were trimmed by 0 bases and 5 bases, with 8 bases remaining between them. This CDR3 has 13 residues. The CDR3 loop reads CASSLAGEDEQYF. Here the CDR3 DNA reads TGTGCCAGCAGTTTAGCAGGGGAAGACGAGCAGTACTTC.

The sample holds a few counts of this clonotype. The gene calls are TRBV6-2 or TRBV6-3 and TRBJ2-4; no firm D call. The germline V gene encodes CDR1 MNHEY and CDR2 SVGEGT. V dropped 7 bases and J dropped 0 bases, with 10 bases sitting between them. CDR3 size: 14 residues. CDR3 loop: CASKEGVAKNIQYF. The CDR3 DNA reads TGTGCCAGCAAGGAAGGAGTAGCCAAAAACATTCAGTACTTC.

The table lists this clonotype with a few counts. The chain carries TRBV7-8 and TRBJ1-1; D is unresolved. CDR3 length: 15 amino acids. The V end lost 4 bases, the J end lost 4 bases, and 16 bases lay between the germline ends. CDR1 SGHVS and CDR2 FQNEAQ come from the germline V gene. CDR3: CASSSLGGLTTEAFF. Here the CDR3 DNA reads TGTGCCAGCAGCTCCCTAGGAGGGCTAACCACTGAAGCTTTCTTT.

This clonotype has ten or more counts. The chain links TRBV7-2 to TRBJ2-1; D uncertain. Trimming removed 2 bases from V and 5 bases from J, with 7 bases in between. This CDR3 comprises 13 residues. Germline V lookup: CDR1 SGHTA, CDR2 FQGNSA. The CDR3 DNA reads as TGTGCCAGCAGCTTAACCCGAAACAATGAGCAGTTCTTC. It translates to CASSLTRNNEQFF.

This sequence joins TRBV27 and TRBJ2-1; D is uncertain. Germline V gene lookup returns CDR1 MNHEY and CDR2 SMNVEV (reference sequence). Trimming took off 0 bases at V and 0 bases at J, with 12 bases between the two ends. CDR3 length: 17 amino acids. The CDR3, as DNA: TGTGCCAGCAGTTTATCAGTCAGCCCCGTCTCCTACAATGAGCAGTTCTTC. Protein: CASSLSVSPVSYNEQFF.

This clonotype was picked up a small number of times. The chain links TRBV4-1 to TRBJ2-1; 11 positions match TRBD2. V gave up 3 bases and J gave up 10 bases; unmatched junction bases: 11. The CDR3 loop spans 16 amino acids. The germline V gene encodes CDR1 MGHRA and CDR2 YSYEKL. CDR3 coding DNA: TGCGCCAGCAGCCACGTTCTAGCGGGAGGCTTCTGGGAGCAGTTCTTC. This encodes CASSHVLAGGFWEQFF.

A few counts support this clonotype. The chain combines TRBV6-5 with TRBJ2-2, with unresolved D. The ends were cut back, 5 bases at V and 1 base at J, with 11 bases in the middle. Germline loops: CDR1 MNHEY, CDR2 SVGAGI. The CDR3 has 15 amino acids. The CDR3 DNA reads as TGTGCCAGCAGTCCGACGCAACTGAACACCGGGGAGCTGTTTTTT. This codes for CASSPTQLNTGELFF.

CDR3: CASSKLTGVEYEQYF. The CDR3 bases are TGCGCCAGCAGCAAATTGACCGGGGTAGAGTACGAGCAGTACTTC. This chain connects TRBV4-1 to TRBJ2-7; weak D call: TRBD2 (5 bases). This CDR3 spans 15 amino acids. Between the trimmed V and J ends, which lost 5 bases and 4 bases, there was a span of 18 bases. Looked up from germline, CDR1 is MGHRA and CDR2 is YSYEKL.

This chain uses TRBV5-4 with TRBJ2-3; TRBD2 agrees at 10 bases. The CDR3 has 14 amino acids. Germline V gene data show CDR1 as SGHNT and CDR2 as YYREEE (reference sequence). V was pared by 0 bases and J by 5 bases, with 0 bases of the junction left unmatched. CDR3 sequence reads: CASSLVAGGDTQYF. CDR3 nucleotide sequence: TGTGCCAGCAGCTTGGTAGCGGGGGGAGATACGCAGTATTTT. The full variable domain, completed using reference TRBV5-4 and TRBJ2-3, is ETGVTQSPTHLIKTRGQQVTLRCSSQSGHNTVSWYQQALGQGPQFIFQYYREEENGRGNFPPRFSGLQFPNYSSELNVNALELDDSALYLCASSLVAGGDTQYFGPGTRLTVL.

V gene TRBV30 combines with J gene TRBJ1-1, with D tentatively TRBD1 (6 bases). Germline V CDR1 and CDR2: GTSNPN, SVGIG (reference sequence). The CDR3 contains 15 residues. V was pared by 4 bases and J by 6 bases, with 21 bases between. In nucleotides, the CDR3 is TGTGCCTGGAAGGACCCCGGCAGGGGTTACCCTGAAGCTTTCTTT. Protein: CAWKDPGRGYPEAFF.

The chain links TRBV20-1 to TRBJ2-1; 13 bases fit TRBD2. The CDR3 is 12 amino acids. The germline V gene has CDR1 DFQATT and CDR2 SNEGSKA (reference sequence). This CDR3 is CTGTSGIDEQFF. In nucleotides, the CDR3 is TGCACCGGGACTAGCGGGATTGATGAGCAGTTCTTC.

The table lists this clonotype with a few counts. V and J are TRBV7-9 and TRBJ2-1; 8 nucleotides align to TRBD2. The CDR3 consists of 17 residues. J was trimmed by 1 base and V by 4 bases; bases with no gene match: 9. CDR1 is SEHNR and CDR2 is FQNEAQ in the germline V gene (reference sequence). The CDR3 coding sequence is TGTGCCAGCAGCTCAAGCATAACTAGCGGATCCTACAATGAGCAGTTCTTC. This gives the protein CASSSSITSGSYNEQFF.